The 20 T cell receptor beta chains presented below share a single source sample, sequenced in a study of shared clonotypes between healthy human individuals. The assay was immunoSEQ multiplex PCR, and TCRdb's table has in-frame clones only and misses some. The sample includes some 2,100,000 clones, 90% to 97% of them seen just once. Sequencing was done on a sample of naive CD4+ T cells sorted from blood. As to subset: CD45RA+ positively selected. Receptors originate from a man aged 18 to 29 in good health.

Regarding this clone: At the DNA level, this CDR3 is encoded by other sequences in the same sample as well. CDR3 nucleotide sequence: TGTGCCAGCTCACCACGACAGGGGGCCTACGAGCAGTACTTC. It codes for CASSPRQGAYEQYF. The chain combines TRBV18 with TRBJ2-7; TRBD1 matches 9 bases. Germline-derived CDR1 and CDR2 are KGHSH and LQKENI. The CDR3 length is 14 residues. The ends lost 1 base at V and 2 bases at J; junction bases unmatched: 0.

CDR3 sequence (DNA): TGCGCCAGCAGCTTGGGGACAGCTAACAATCAGCCCCAGCATTTT. Its translation is CASSLGTANNQPQHF. The J gene is TRBJ1-5, the V gene TRBV5-1; a weak D match, TRBD1 (6 bases). Looked up from germline, CDR1 is SGHRS and CDR2 is YFSETQ. The CDR3 extends over 15 amino acids. Between the trimmed V and J ends, which lost 0 bases and 3 bases, there was a span of 10 bases.

This chain uses TRBV29-1 with TRBJ2-7, with D maybe TRBD1 (5 bases). The germline V gene has CDR1 SQVTM and CDR2 ANQGSEA. Trimming pared 2 bases from V and 0 bases from J, leaving 14 bases between. This CDR3 is built from 15 residues. The CDR3 is CSVEIPLDSSYEQYF. As DNA, the CDR3 is TGCAGCGTTGAAATCCCCTTAGACAGCTCCTACGAGCAGTACTTC.

The rearrangement joins TRBV7-2 to TRBJ2-7; TRBD2 matches 7 bases. The germline V gene encodes CDR1 SGHTA and CDR2 FQGNSA. This CDR3 is built from 14 residues. The V segment lost 1 base and the J segment 7 bases; nucleotides outside the gene matches: 7. CDR3 nucleotide sequence: TGTGCCAGCAGCTTAGGACTAGCTCCTAAAGAGCAGTACTTC. As protein: CASSLGLAPKEQYF.

This chain connects TRBV11-3 to TRBJ2-1; TRBD1 aligns across 8 bases. The CDR3 is 17 amino acids. Losses at the gene ends were 4 bases for V and 6 bases for J; bases not matched to a gene: 14. CDR1 is SGHNT and CDR2 is YENEEA in the germline V gene. The CDR3 DNA sequence: TGTGCCAGCAGCTCGCTAGGACAGGGAATATCTCGCAATGAGCAGTTCTTC. Translating gives CASSSLGQGISRNEQFF.

The rearrangement joins TRBV2 to TRBJ2-7; 10 bases fit TRBD1. The CDR3 contains 13 residues. Germline V gene data show CDR1 as SNHLY and CDR2 as FYNNEI. Trimming took 6 bases from V and 9 from J; bases not matched to a gene: 8. The CDR3 DNA reads as TGTGCCAGCAGGGTCCTGACAGGGGGCTCGCAGTACTTC. Its protein is CASRVLTGGSQYF.

The J gene is TRBJ1-6, the V gene TRBV10-3, with 8 positions matching TRBD1. CDR3 size: 16 residues. CDR1 and CDR2 (germline): ENHRY, SYGVKD. The trim removed 10 bases at V and 5 bases at J, leaving 13 bases unmatched. The CDR3 sequence is CATGDNRQGNNSPLHF. The CDR3 bases are TGTGCCACCGGAGATAACCGACAGGGGAATAATTCACCCCTCCACTTT.

V is TRBV30 and J is TRBJ2-3; D is ambiguous. Trimming shortened V by 4 bases and J by 0 bases, and 8 bases separated the two germline ends. The V gene's germline CDR1 is GTSNPN and CDR2 SVGIG (reference sequence). The CDR3 covers 13 residues. The DNA for the CDR3 is TGTGCCTGGAACCCGGTTAGCACAGATACGCAGTATTTT. Protein product: CAWNPVSTDTQYF.

This chain connects TRBV10-3 to TRBJ2-3; D not resolved. CDR3 size: 16 residues. Germline CDR1 ENHRY, CDR2 SYGVKD. V was shortened by 2 bases and J by 0 bases, with 12 bases between the two germline ends. The CDR3 nucleotides are TGTGCCATCAGTGAGAGCCAGGTAACTAGCACAGATACGCAGTATTTT. Its translation is CAISESQVTSTDTQYF.

The V gene is TRBV13, the J gene TRBJ2-1, with D uncertain. The length of the CDR3 is 15 residues. Germline assignment: CDR1 PRHDT and CDR2 FYEKMQ (reference sequence). Trimming cost V 0 bases and J 13 bases, with 19 bases left between them. Here the CDR3 DNA reads TGTGCCAGCAGCTTAGGGGCAGGCCCCTCCCCCGGTCAGTTCTTC. Amino acid sequence: CASSLGAGPSPGQFF.

The chain recombines TRBV4-3 with TRBJ2-6; TRBD1 matches 7 bases. Germline V lookup: CDR1 LGHNA, CDR2 YSLEER. V was pared by 1 base and J by 1 base, with 7 bases of the junction left unmatched. This CDR3 comprises 18 residues. CDR3 nucleotides: TGCGCCAGCAGCCAAGCGCAGGGGGTTCAGTCTGGGGCCAACGTCCTGACTTTC. Its protein is CASSQAQGVQSGANVLTF.

The CDR3 DNA follows: TGCAGCGTTGAGGGCGACAGGGGAGATGGCTACACCTTC. Its protein is CSVEGDRGDGYTF. The chain has TRBV29-1 and TRBJ1-2, with 8 bases identical to TRBD1. The germline V gene encodes CDR1 SQVTM and CDR2 ANQGSEA. This CDR3 has 13 amino acids. With V trimmed by 3 bases and J by 6 bases, 6 bases remained unmatched.

V is TRBV29-1 and J is TRBJ1-1, with unresolved D. Germline values: CDR1 SQVTM, CDR2 ANQGSEA. The CDR3 has 13 amino acids. Trimming left V 3 bases short and J 5 bases short, with 13 bases between. This CDR3 reads CSVEIPPGTEAFF. Here the CDR3 DNA reads TGCAGCGTTGAGATCCCCCCGGGGACTGAAGCTTTCTTT.

The V gene is TRBV30, the J gene TRBJ1-3; the D gene is possibly TRBD1 (5 bases). The germline gives CDR1 GTSNPN, CDR2 SVGIG (reference sequence). V lost 4 bases and J lost 3, with 13 bases in between. The CDR3 has 14 residues. The CDR3 loop reads CAWTIRGLGNTIYF. CDR3 nucleotides: TGTGCCTGGACGATAAGGGGCCTTGGAAACACCATATATTTT.

The V and J genes are TRBV11-2 and TRBJ1-2, with 10 bases lining up with TRBD1. Germline V gene lookup returns CDR1 SGHAT and CDR2 FQNNGV. The V and J ends lost 5 bases and 2 bases, in that order; junction bases with no gene match: 8. The CDR3 contains 16 residues. In DNA form, the CDR3 reads TGTGCCAGCAGCCAGACAGGGGGCTTAAGGAACTATGGCTACACCTTC. Translated: CASSQTGGLRNYGYTF.

This sequence joins TRBV6-6 and TRBJ2-6; D gene unclear. V dropped 2 bases and J dropped 3 bases, with 8 bases sitting between them. This CDR3 has 15 residues. Germline CDR1 and CDR2: MNHNY and SVGAGI (reference sequence). The chain's CDR3 is CASSYEYVGANVLTF. The CDR3 nucleotides are TGTGCCAGCAGTTACGAGTATGTTGGGGCCAACGTCCTGACTTTC.

The chain has TRBV4-3 and TRBJ2-3; D possibly uses TRBD1 or TRBD2 (5 bases each). This CDR3 comprises 16 residues. Per the germline V gene, CDR1 is LGHNA and CDR2 is YSLEER. V lost 0 bases to trimming and J lost 4 bases, with 14 bases between them. In nucleotides, the CDR3 is TGCGCCAGCAGCCAAGAGTGGGGGACCCCCCCAGATACGCAGTATTTT. This gives the protein CASSQEWGTPPDTQYF.

Turning to this clone: Distinct nucleotide sequences in the sample also encode this CDR3. V usage is TRBV6-5 and J usage is TRBJ2-7, with 11 bases aligning to TRBD1. Germline CDR1 and CDR2: MNHEY and SVGAGI. Unmatched junction bases numbered 4, after V lost 5 bases and J lost 4 bases. The CDR3 sequence is 14 residues long. CDR3 amino acids: CASSRGQGAYEQYF. CDR3 nucleotides: TGTGCCAGCAGTCGTGGACAGGGGGCGTACGAGCAGTACTTC.

V gene TRBV7-2 combines with J gene TRBJ1-1; D is ambiguous. The CDR3 runs to 15 residues. CDR1 is SGHTA, CDR2 FQGNSA, per germline. V lost 3 bases and J 9 bases, leaving 20 bases between the germline ends. In DNA form, the CDR3 reads TGTGCCAGCAGCTTTTTCAAACTTTCAGACCGACAAGCTTTCTTT. It specifies CASSFFKLSDRQAFF.

The chain recombines TRBV11-1 with TRBJ2-7; 8 bases are shared with TRBD2. The CDR3 contains 14 residues. Per germline, CDR1 SGHAT and CDR2 FQDESV (reference sequence). J lost 2 bases, V lost 5 bases, and 5 bases had no gene match. Here the CDR3 reads CASSKTGLAYEQYF. The DNA for the CDR3 is TGTGCCAGCAGCAAAACGGGACTAGCCTACGAGCAGTACTTC.